Below are 15 T cell receptor beta chains sequenced from a single sample in a study of shared clonotypes between healthy human individuals. Method: immunoSEQ multiplex PCR; TCRdb's copy keeps in-frame clones and lacks some. Of 1.4 million or so clones listed, about 98.5% were seen once; the top ten hold about 0.34%. What was sequenced was naive CD4+ T cells sorted from blood. This sample's subset: CD45RA+ positively selected. These TCRs come from a man younger than 45 in good health.

The V call is TRBV7-9, the J call TRBJ2-3; 9 nucleotides align to TRBD1. Germline V gene data show CDR1 as SEHNR and CDR2 as FQNEAQ (reference sequence). The CDR3 is 16 residues long. V shed 2 bases and J 4 bases; nucleotides not matched to a gene: 7. The CDR3 is CASSLSNRGRADTQYF. In DNA form, the CDR3 reads TGTGCCAGCAGCTTATCAAACAGGGGGCGAGCAGATACGCAGTATTTT.

The J gene is TRBJ2-7, the V gene TRBV18; 12 bases align to TRBD1. This CDR3 contains 14 residues. The J segment lost 4 bases and the V segment lost 5 bases, leaving 3 bases of the junction unmatched. Germline CDR1 is KGHSH and CDR2 is LQKENI. The CDR3 DNA reads as TGTGCCAGCTCAGGGGACAGGGGGCGGTACGAGCAGTACTTC. Translating gives CASSGDRGRYEQYF.

J is TRBJ1-3 and V is TRBV28, with D possibly matching TRBD1 (5 bases). Trimming pared 1 base from V and 8 bases from J, leaving 12 bases between. The CDR3 is made up of 14 amino acids. Germline V gives CDR1 MDHEN, CDR2 SYDVKM. Written as DNA, the CDR3 is TGTGCCAGCAGTTTATCAGGGTTCGGACACACCATATATTTT. Translation gives CASSLSGFGHTIYF.

This clone was recorded once. The genes are TRBV27 and TRBJ2-6; D tentatively reads TRBD1 or TRBD2 (5 bases each). This CDR3 is 15 amino acids long. Trimming removed 6 bases from V and 1 base from J, with 10 bases in between. Germline V gene lookup returns CDR1 MNHEY and CDR2 SMNVEV (reference sequence). The CDR3 DNA is TGTGCCAGCAGGGGGGTCTCTTCTGGGGCCAACGTCCTGACTTTC. Translation: CASRGVSSGANVLTF.

Turning to this clone: Other DNA sequences in this sample translate to the same CDR3. The chain recombines TRBV5-1 with TRBJ2-7; 12 nucleotides agree with TRBD2. Germline V gene lookup returns CDR1 SGHRS and CDR2 YFSETQ. The ends lost 3 bases at V and 3 bases at J; junction bases unmatched: 4. The CDR3 consists of 15 residues. The CDR3 region is CASSSGLAGNYEQYF. In DNA form, the CDR3 reads TGCGCCAGCAGCTCTGGACTAGCGGGGAACTACGAGCAGTACTTC.

This rearrangement joins TRBV25-1 to TRBJ2-5; tentatively, D is TRBD2 (5 bases). CDR1 MGHDK and CDR2 SYGVNS come from the germline V gene. V lost 5 bases to trimming and J lost 6 bases, with 19 bases between them. The CDR3 sequence is 15 residues long. CDR3 region: CASSPVDTSSKTQYF. The CDR3 DNA reads as TGTGCCAGCAGTCCTGTGGATACTAGTTCCAAGACCCAGTACTTC.

This sequence joins TRBV10-3 and TRBJ2-3; 8 nucleotides align to TRBD2. The length of the CDR3 is 16 residues. Germline CDR1 reads ENHRY; CDR2 reads SYGVKD. The trim removed 3 bases at V and 2 bases at J, leaving 7 bases unmatched. The CDR3 DNA reads TGTGCCATCAGTGACCCCGGGAGGGGGACCACAGATACGCAGTATTTT. Its translation is CAISDPGRGTTDTQYF.

The J gene is TRBJ2-3, the V gene TRBV9, with TRBD2 identical over 9 bases. The CDR3 is 17 amino acids. Per the germline V gene, CDR1 is SGDLS and CDR2 is YYNGEE. Losses at the gene ends were 0 bases for V and 10 bases for J; bases not matched to a gene: 15. The CDR3 here is CASSVGGSAGGPKAQYF. The CDR3 DNA reads as TGTGCCAGCAGCGTAGGAGGGTCGGCGGGAGGGCCTAAGGCGCAGTATTTT.

V and J are TRBV9 and TRBJ1-2; maybe TRBD1 (6 bases). Germline assignment: CDR1 SGDLS and CDR2 YYNGEE. V was cut by 4 bases and J by 3 bases, with 19 bases left in between. This CDR3 has 16 residues. CDR3 residues: CASSSLDMGGDYGYTF. The DNA for the CDR3 is TGTGCCAGCAGCTCATTAGATATGGGGGGCGACTATGGCTACACCTTC.

This chain uses TRBV19 with TRBJ2-1; 11 bases align to TRBD2. Trimming removed 3 bases from V and 8 bases from J; junction bases left unmatched: 6. CDR1 and CDR2 from the germline V gene are LNHDA and SQIVND (reference sequence). This CDR3 comprises 15 residues. The CDR3 sequence: CASSITSGRVDEQFF. DNA of the CDR3: TGTGCCAGTAGTATCACTAGCGGGAGAGTAGATGAGCAGTTCTTC.

This chain links TRBV18 with TRBJ2-3, with D hard to call. Germline V lookup: CDR1 KGHSH, CDR2 LQKENI. V shed 6 bases and J shed 7 bases, with 14 bases lying between them. CDR3 length equals 13 residues. The CDR3, as DNA: TGTGCCAGCTCCCCCTCCGGCTCATATACGCAGTATTTT. This gives the protein CASSPSGSYTQYF.

This chain connects TRBV28 to TRBJ1-2, with D possibly matching TRBD1 (5 bases). CDR3 length: 13 amino acids. The germline V and J ends were trimmed by 4 bases and 4 bases, with 10 bases remaining between them. In germline, CDR1 is MDHEN, CDR2 SYDVKM. The CDR3 nucleotides are TGTGCCAGCAGTTGGGGACCGGGCTATGGCTACACCTTC. It translates to CASSWGPGYGYTF.

This clone was counted between two and nine times. V is TRBV4-1 and J is TRBJ1-5; D unresolved. The CDR3 is 14 residues long. V lost 1 base and J lost 0, with 4 bases in between. Germline CDR1 reads MGHRA; CDR2 reads YSYEKL. For the CDR3, the DNA is TGCGCCAGCAGCCAAGCCAGTAGCAATCAGCCCCAGCATTTT. Amino acids: CASSQASSNQPQHF.

The chain links TRBV27 to TRBJ2-1; D is uncertain. The CDR3 sequence is 15 residues long. CDR1 is MNHEY and CDR2 is SMNVEV in the germline V gene (reference sequence). The V gene lost 4 bases and the J gene lost 0 bases, with 10 bases spanning the gap. CDR3 nucleotides: TGTGCCAGCAGTTCGCAGGTGAGCTCCTACAATGAGCAGTTCTTC. Translation: CASSSQVSSYNEQFF.

The rearrangement uses TRBV7-9 and TRBJ2-7; 8 positions match TRBD2. V lost 1 base and J lost 3; bases outside the gene matches: 5. CDR3 size: 15 residues. The V gene's germline CDR1 is SEHNR and CDR2 FQNEAQ (reference sequence). The CDR3 spells CASSLEGLGNYEQYF. The CDR3 DNA reads TGTGCCAGCAGCTTAGAGGGACTAGGGAACTACGAGCAGTACTTC.